This TCR beta chain was observed in a study of shared T cell receptors in the human thymus (dated by TCRdb to the early 2020s). Some background on the complete study: The study examined how self-reactive, shared T-cell receptor alpha chains are generated in the human thymus.

Library preparation was by the immunoSEQ multiplex PCR assay. TCRdb re-hosts the immuneACCESS table, in-frame sequences only. Its copies lack some clones; in the studies checked, an unresolved V gene accounts for under half of them, and the cause for the rest is not known. The sample includes approximately 760,000 clones, with 70% to 90% observed a single time. Together, the top ten hold roughly 0.01% of the sample. CDR1 and CDR2, per the germline V gene, are SGDLS and YYNGEE. Counted from cysteine to phenylalanine, this CDR3 has 14 amino acids. Only CDR3 DNA is held: 42 bases, read in frame from base 1. V has 1 base trimmed and J has 3 bases trimmed; junction bases matching no gene number 1. For this clone: Its target antigen remains unknown. No base quality values were provided; no much bigger clone lies one nucleotide off.

These records were also assigned to another study, of human thymus T cells. As that second study puts it: Donors were immunologically healthy infants undergoing open corrective cardiac surgery for congenital heart defects in Finland. Thymus tissue was obtained as surgical resects removed during corrective cardiac surgery. Biased V and J gene segment usage appeared to be present in both thymic and peripheral blood repertoires. According to the related research, thymic TCR repertoires were highly overlapping among unrelated individuals. The study described the TCR alpha and beta repertoires in under ten infant thymus samples and a few matching peripheral blood samples. The cohort included six male and a couple of female infants, with donor ages spanning 7 to 244 days. After being mechanically released from the tissue, thymocytes were kept at -70 degrees C in pellets of roughly 9.5-32 million cells. Genomic DNA was extracted from frozen cell pellets with a QIAsymphony instrument. TCRB and TCRAD loci were amplified from a standardized quantity of quality-controlled genomic DNA using the immunoSEQ multiplex PCR assay. The amplicons covered the V(D)J region and were long enough to include the CDR3 and to identify the V and J genes. Amplicon sequencing was performed on an Illumina platform through the commercial immunoSEQ service. Primer bias and sequencing errors were corrected as previously described, and TCRAD and TCRB definitions were based on the IMGT database. The repertoires were analysed using immunoSEQ Analyzer 3.0 and VDJTools for basic statistics, V/J segment usage, diversity estimates, rarefaction and pairwise overlap. Diversity was estimated with Chao1, ChaoE, Efron-Thisted, Shannon and inverse Simpson indices, and also on datasets down-sampled to the smallest sample. Repertoire overlap was determined by strict matching of CDR3 nucleotide sequence, V gene and J gene, and Jaccard-based multidimensional scaling clustering was applied. On average, roughly 890,000 unique TCRB clonotypes were obtained from thymus samples, compared with about 84,000 from blood samples.

The receptor was derived from a girl less than two years old with a congenital heart defect. Donor details come from another sample of the same person, matched by shared clones. Rearrangement joined TRBV9 to TRBJ1-1; 9 junctional bases match TRBD1. Sequencing input: thymocytes. The sequenced DNA is TGTGCCAGCAGCGTAACAGGGGGCCACACTGAAGCTTTCTTT. Protein translation: CASSVTGGHTEAFF. Reference TRBV9 and TRBJ1-1 proteins supply the regions before and after the CDR3; the full variable domain is: DSGVTQTPKHLITATGQRVTLRCSPRSGDLSVYWYQQSLDQGLQFLIQYYNGEERAKGNILERFSAQQFPDLHSELNLSSLELGDSALYFCASSVTGGHTEAFFGQGTRLTVV.